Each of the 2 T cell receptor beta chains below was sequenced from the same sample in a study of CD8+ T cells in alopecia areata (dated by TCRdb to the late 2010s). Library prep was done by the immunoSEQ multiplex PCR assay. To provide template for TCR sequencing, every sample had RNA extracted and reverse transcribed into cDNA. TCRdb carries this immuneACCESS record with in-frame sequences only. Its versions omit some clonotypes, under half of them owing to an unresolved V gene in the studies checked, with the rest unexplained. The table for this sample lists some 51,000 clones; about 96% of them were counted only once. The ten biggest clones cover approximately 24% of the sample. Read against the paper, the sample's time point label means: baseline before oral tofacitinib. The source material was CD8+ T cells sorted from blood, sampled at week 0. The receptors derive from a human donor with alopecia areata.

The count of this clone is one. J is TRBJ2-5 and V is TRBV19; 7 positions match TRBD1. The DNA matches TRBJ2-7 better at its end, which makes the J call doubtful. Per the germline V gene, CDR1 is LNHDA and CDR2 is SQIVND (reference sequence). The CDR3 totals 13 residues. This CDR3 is CASSLGQTYEQYF. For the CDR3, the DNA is TGTGCCAGTAGTTTGGGACAGACCTACGAGCAGTACTTC.

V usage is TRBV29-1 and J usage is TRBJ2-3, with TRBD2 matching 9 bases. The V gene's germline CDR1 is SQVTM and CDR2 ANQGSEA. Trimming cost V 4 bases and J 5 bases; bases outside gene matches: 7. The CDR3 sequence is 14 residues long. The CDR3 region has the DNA TGCAGCGTTGTTTTAGCGGGGGCGGGAGATACGCAGTATTTT. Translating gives CSVVLAGAGDTQYF.